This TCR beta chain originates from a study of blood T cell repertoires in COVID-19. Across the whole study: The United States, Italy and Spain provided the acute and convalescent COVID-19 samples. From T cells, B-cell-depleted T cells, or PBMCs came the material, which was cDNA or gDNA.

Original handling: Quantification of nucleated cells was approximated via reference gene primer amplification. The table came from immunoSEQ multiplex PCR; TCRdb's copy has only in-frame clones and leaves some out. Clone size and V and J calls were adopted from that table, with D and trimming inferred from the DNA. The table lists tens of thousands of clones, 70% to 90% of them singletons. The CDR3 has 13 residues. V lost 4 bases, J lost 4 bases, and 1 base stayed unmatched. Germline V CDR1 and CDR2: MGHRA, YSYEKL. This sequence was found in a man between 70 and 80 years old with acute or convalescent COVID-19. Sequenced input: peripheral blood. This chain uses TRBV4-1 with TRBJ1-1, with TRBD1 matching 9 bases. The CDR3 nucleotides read TGCGCCAGCAGCCTGACAGGGGGCACTGAAGCTTTCTTT. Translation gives CASSLTGGTEAFF.